This is a list of T cell receptor beta chains from one sample in a study of regulatory dendritic cells for organ transplantation. Here immunoSEQ multiplex PCR was the method, and the copy in TCRdb shows in-frame clones only, minus some. The sample records just under 8,000 clones, 55% to 80% being singletons. The antigens these receptors bind are not known. Input material: memory CD4+ T cells from blood cultured with dendritic cells. These receptors originate from a human donor in good health. Each CDR3 is given with its conserved first and last residue. D genes are given only for firm matches. Rows may omit the clone size; those that give it use once, few, many or a size class.

NA	TRBV4-2	TRBJ2-1	NA	CASSQAHAAYNEQFF	TGTGCCAGCAGCCAGGCCCACGCAGCCTACAATGAGCAGTTCTTC
NA	TRBV27	TRBJ1-6	NA	CASNPRGVAFHNSPLHF	TGTGCCAGCAACCCCAGAGGTGTGGCGTTTCATAATTCACCCCTCCACTTT
TRBD1	TRBV5-1	TRBJ2-1	NA	CASSPGTAYNEQFF	TGCGCCAGCAGCCCCGGGACAGCCTACAATGAGCAGTTCTTC
TRBD1	TRBV4-1	TRBJ1-3	NA	CASSQAFNRGPGNTIYF	TGCGCCAGCAGCCAAGCATTTAACAGGGGGCCTGGAAACACCATATATTTT
TRBD2	TRBV9	TRBJ2-1	NA	CASSPSSGGAYNEQFF	TGTGCCAGCAGCCCCTCTAGCGGGGGGGCTTACAATGAGCAGTTCTTC
TRBD1	TRBV6-1	TRBJ2-7	once	CASSLGQGNYEQYF	TGTGCCAGCAGCCTGGGACAGGGTAACTACGAGCAGTACTTC
NA	TRBV15	TRBJ1-4	NA	CATSRDGQRNEKLFF	TGTGCCACCAGCAGAGACGGACAGCGAAATGAAAAACTGTTTTTT
NA	TRBV5-6	TRBJ2-2	NA	CASSAGSNTGELFF	TGTGCCAGCAGTGCGGGTTCGAACACCGGGGAGCTGTTTTTT
NA	TRBV18	TRBJ1-6	NA	CASSPSGRGSSPLHF	TGTGCCAGCTCACCATCAGGCCGTGGCAGTTCACCCCTCCACTTT
NA	TRBV11-3	TRBJ2-2	NA	CASEAGSRTGELFF	TGTGCCAGCGAGGCGGGGTCGAGGACCGGGGAGCTGTTTTTT
NA	TRBV4-2	TRBJ1-3	few	CASSQQITGSGNTIYF	TGTGCCAGCAGCCAACAAATTACAGGCTCTGGAAACACCATATATTTT
NA	TRBV2	TRBJ1-6	few	CASSLTWLNSPLHF	TGTGCCAGCAGTTTGACATGGCTGAATTCACCCCTCCACTTT
NA	TRBV27	TRBJ2-7	NA	CASRPGTAYEQYF	TGTGCCAGCAGACCCGGTACCGCCTACGAGCAGTACTTC
NA	TRBV27	TRBJ2-3	NA	CASSLRPGRDTQYF	TGTGCCAGCAGTTTGCGCCCTGGGAGGGATACGCAGTATTTT
NA	TRBV6-5	TRBJ2-7	few	CASRQDGTYEQYF	TGTGCCAGCAGGCAGGACGGGACCTACGAGCAGTACTTC
TRBD2	TRBV4-1	TRBJ2-7	NA	CASSQETGGRGVYEQYF	TGCGCCAGCAGCCAAGAGACGGGGGGGCGGGGGGTTTACGAGCAGTACTTC
TRBD1	TRBV10-3	TRBJ2-1	NA	CAISTDPGQGYNEQFF	TGTGCCATCAGTACGGATCCGGGACAGGGGTACAATGAGCAGTTCTTC
TRBD1	TRBV4-2	TRBJ1-2	NA	CASSQDGQGDGYTF	TGTGCCAGCAGCCAAGACGGACAGGGAGATGGCTACACCTTC
NA	TRBV6-5	TRBJ1-3	NA	CASSLNYRAGNTIYF	TGTGCCAGCAGCTTAAACTACAGGGCTGGAAACACCATATATTTT
NA	TRBV7-8	TRBJ2-1	NA	CASSPGVANEQFF	TGTGCCAGCAGCCCGGGAGTAGCAAATGAGCAGTTCTTC
TRBD2	TRBV18	TRBJ2-1	NA	CASSPPGLAGGQEQFF	TGTGCCAGCTCACCACCGGGACTAGCGGGGGGGCAAGAGCAGTTCTTC
TRBD2	TRBV5-4	TRBJ2-2	once	CASSLFRRGGAGELFF	TGTGCCAGCAGCTTGTTCCGGCGGGGGGGCGCCGGGGAGCTGTTTTTT
NA	TRBV5-6	TRBJ2-7	NA	CASSFDFPSSYEQYF	TGTGCCAGCAGCTTCGACTTCCCCTCCTCCTACGAGCAGTACTTC
TRBD1	TRBV18	TRBJ1-4	NA	CASSPAGGNEKLFF	TGTGCCAGCTCACCAGCAGGGGGAAATGAAAAACTGTTTTTT
TRBD1	TRBV6-1	TRBJ1-1	NA	CATRNRGNTEAFF	TGTGCCACCAGAAACAGGGGGAACACTGAAGCTTTCTTT
NA	TRBV4-2	TRBJ1-2	NA	CASSPRGGQAGYTF	TGTGCCAGCAGCCCGAGGGGAGGGCAGGCTGGCTACACCTTC
TRBD1	TRBV12-5	TRBJ1-2	NA	CASGNRDRAEGYTF	TGTGCTAGTGGTAACCGGGACAGGGCCGAAGGCTACACCTTC
TRBD1	TRBV29-1	TRBJ1-1	NA	CSAHRGQNTEAFF	TGCAGCGCCCACAGGGGGCAAAACACTGAAGCTTTCTTT
NA	TRBV6-6	TRBJ1-1	NA	CASTTAGGGKAFF	TGTGCCAGCACCACCGCGGGGGGGGGTAAAGCTTTCTTT
NA	TRBV11-3	TRBJ1-2	NA	CASSPGDYGYTF	TGTGCCAGCAGCCCAGGGGATTATGGCTACACCTTC
TRBD1	TRBV28	TRBJ1-2	NA	CASSPGQGANYGYTF	TGTGCCAGCAGCCCTGGACAGGGAGCTAACTATGGCTACACCTTC